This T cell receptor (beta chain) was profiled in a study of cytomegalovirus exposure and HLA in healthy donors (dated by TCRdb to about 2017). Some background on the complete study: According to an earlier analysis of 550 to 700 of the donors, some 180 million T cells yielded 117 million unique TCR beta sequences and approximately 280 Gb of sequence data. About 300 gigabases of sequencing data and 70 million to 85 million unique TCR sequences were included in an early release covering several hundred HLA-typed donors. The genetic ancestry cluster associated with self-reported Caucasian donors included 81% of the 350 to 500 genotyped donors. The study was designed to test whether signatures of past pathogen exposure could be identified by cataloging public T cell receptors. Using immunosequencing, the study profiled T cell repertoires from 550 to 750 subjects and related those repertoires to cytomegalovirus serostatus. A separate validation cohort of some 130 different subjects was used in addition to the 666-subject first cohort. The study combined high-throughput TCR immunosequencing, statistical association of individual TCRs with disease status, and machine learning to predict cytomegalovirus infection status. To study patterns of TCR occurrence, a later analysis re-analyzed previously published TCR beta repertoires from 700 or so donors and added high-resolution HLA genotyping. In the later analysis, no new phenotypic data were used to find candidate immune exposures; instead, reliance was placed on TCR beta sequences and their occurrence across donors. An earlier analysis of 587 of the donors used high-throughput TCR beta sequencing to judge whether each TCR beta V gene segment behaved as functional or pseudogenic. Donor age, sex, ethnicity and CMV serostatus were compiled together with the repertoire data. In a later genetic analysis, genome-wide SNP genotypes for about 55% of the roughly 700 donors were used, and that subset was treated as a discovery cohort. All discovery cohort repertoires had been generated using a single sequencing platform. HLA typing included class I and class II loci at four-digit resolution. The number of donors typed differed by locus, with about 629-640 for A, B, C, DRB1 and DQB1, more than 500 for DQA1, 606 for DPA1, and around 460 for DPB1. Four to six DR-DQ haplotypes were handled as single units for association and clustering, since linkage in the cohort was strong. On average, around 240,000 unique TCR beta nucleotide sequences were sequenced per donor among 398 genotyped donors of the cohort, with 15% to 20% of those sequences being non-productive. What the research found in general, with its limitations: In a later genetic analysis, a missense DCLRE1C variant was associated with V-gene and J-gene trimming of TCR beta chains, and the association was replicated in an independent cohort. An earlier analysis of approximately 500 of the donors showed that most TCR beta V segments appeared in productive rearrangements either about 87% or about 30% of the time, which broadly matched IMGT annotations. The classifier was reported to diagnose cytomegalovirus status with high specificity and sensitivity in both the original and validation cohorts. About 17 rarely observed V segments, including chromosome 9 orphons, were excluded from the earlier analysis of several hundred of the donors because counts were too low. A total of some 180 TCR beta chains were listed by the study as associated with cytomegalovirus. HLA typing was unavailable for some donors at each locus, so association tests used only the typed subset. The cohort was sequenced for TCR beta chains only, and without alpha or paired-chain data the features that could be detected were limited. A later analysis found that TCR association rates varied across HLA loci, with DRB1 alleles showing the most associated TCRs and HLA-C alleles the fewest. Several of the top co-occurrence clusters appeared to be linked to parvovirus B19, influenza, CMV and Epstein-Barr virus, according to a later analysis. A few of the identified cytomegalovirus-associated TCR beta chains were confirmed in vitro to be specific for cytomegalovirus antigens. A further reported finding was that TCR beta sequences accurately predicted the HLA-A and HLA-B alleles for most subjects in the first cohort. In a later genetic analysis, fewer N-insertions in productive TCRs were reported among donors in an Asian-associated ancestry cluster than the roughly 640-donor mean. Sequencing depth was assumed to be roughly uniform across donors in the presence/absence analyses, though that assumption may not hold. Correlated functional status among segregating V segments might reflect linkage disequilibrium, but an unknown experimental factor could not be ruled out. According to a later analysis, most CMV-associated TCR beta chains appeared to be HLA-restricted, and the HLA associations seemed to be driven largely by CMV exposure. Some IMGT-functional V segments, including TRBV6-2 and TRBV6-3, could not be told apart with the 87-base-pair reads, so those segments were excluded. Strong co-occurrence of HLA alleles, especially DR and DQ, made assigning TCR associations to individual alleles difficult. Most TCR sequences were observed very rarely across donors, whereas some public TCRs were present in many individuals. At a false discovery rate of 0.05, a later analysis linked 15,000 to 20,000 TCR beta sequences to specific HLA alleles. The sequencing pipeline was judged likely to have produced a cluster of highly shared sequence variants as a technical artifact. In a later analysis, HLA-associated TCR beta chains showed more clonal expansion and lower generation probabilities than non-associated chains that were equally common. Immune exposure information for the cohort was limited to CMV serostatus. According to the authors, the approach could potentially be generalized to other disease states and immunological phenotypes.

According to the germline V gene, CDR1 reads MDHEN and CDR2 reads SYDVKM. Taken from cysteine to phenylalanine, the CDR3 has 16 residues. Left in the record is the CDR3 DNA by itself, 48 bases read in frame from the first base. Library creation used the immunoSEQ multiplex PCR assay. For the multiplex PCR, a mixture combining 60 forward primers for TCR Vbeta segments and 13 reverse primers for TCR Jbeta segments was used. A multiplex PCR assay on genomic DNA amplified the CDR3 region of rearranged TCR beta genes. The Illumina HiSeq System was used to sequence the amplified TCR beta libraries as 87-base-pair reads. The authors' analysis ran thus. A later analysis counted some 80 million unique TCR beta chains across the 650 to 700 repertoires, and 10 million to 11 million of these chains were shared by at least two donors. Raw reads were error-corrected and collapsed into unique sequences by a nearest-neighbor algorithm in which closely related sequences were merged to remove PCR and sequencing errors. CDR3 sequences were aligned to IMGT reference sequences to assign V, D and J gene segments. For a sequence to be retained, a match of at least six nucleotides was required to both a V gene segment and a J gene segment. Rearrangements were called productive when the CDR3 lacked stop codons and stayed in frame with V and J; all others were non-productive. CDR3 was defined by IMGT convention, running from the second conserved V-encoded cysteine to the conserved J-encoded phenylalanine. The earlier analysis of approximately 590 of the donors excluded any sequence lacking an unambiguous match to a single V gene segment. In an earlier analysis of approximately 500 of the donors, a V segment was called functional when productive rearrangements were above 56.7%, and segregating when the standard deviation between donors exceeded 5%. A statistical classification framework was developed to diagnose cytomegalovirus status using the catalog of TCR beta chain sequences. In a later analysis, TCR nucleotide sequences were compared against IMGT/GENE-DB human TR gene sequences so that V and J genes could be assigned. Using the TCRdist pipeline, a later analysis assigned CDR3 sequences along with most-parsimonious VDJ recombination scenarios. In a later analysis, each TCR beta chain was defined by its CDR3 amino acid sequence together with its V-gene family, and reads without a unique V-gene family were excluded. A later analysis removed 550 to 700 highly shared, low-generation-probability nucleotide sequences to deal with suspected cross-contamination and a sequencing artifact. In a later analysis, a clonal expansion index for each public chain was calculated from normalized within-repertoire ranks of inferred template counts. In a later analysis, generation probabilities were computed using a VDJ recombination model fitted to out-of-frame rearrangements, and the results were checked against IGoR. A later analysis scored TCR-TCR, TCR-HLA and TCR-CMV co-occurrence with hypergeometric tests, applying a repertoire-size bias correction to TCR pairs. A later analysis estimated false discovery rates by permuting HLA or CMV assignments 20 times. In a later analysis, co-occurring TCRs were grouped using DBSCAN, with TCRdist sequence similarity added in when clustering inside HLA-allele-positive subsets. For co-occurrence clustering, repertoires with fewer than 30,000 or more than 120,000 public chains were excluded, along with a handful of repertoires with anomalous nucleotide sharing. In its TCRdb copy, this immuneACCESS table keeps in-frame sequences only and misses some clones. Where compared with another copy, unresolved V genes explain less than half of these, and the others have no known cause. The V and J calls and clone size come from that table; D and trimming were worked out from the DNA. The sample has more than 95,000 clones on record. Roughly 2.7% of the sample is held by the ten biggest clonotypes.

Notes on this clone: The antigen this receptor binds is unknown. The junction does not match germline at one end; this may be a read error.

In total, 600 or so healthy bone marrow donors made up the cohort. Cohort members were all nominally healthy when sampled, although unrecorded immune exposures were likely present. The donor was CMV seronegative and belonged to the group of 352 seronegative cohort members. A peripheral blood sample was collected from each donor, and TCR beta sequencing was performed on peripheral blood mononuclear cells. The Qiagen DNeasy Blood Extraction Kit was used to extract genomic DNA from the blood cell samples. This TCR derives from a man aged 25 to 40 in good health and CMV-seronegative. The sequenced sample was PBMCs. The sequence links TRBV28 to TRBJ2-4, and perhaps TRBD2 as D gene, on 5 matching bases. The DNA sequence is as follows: TGTGCCAGCAGTCCTAAAATGACCCCTTCCGGATCGCCACCGGGGTTC. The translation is CASSPKMTPSGSPPGF.